This passage covers 4 T cell receptor beta chains from one sample sequenced in a study of shared clonotypes between healthy human individuals. Profiling relied on immunoSEQ multiplex PCR, and the TCRdb table lists in-frame clones only, not all of them. The sample lists under 1 million clones, about 96% seen once, with over 0.2% in the top ten. Selected positively for CCR7 and CD45RO-negative, naive CD8 cells excluded terminally differentiated effector memory CD45RA+ cells. The sequenced material came from naive CD8+ T cells sorted from blood. All receptors derive from a man aged 25 to 40 in good health.

The chain is built from TRBV7-9 and TRBJ2-3; 8 positions agree with TRBD2. The CDR3 loop spans 15 amino acids. The ends lost 4 bases at V and 0 bases at J; junction bases unmatched: 3. Germline assignment: CDR1 SEHNR and CDR2 FQNEAQ (reference sequence). This CDR3 is CASSSGGGSTDTQYF. CDR3 nucleotide sequence: TGTGCCAGCAGCTCAGGCGGGGGGAGCACAGATACGCAGTATTTT.

The chain is built from TRBV10-3 and TRBJ2-7; a weak D match, TRBD2 (6 bases). Germline CDR1 ENHRY, CDR2 SYGVKD. The CDR3 has 15 residues. Trimming took off 2 bases at V and 2 bases at J, with 13 bases between the two ends. CDR3 protein: CAISEQSGRAYEQYF. In DNA form, the CDR3 reads TGTGCCATCAGTGAGCAGAGCGGGCGCGCCTACGAGCAGTACTTC.

The chain joins TRBV9 to TRBJ2-3; D gene uncertain. Germline V lookup: CDR1 SGDLS, CDR2 YYNGEE. Trimming removed 6 bases at V and 6 bases at J, with 17 bases between. This CDR3 is built from 14 residues. The CDR3 reads CASNDLPTPDTQYF. The CDR3 DNA follows: TGTGCCAGCAACGACTTGCCCACCCCGGATACGCAGTATTTT.

The rearrangement joins TRBV5-1 to TRBJ1-2, with D unresolved. The CDR3 spans 17 residues. Germline assignment: CDR1 SGHRS and CDR2 YFSETQ. Trimming shortened V by 0 bases and J by 4 bases, and 19 bases separated the two germline ends. The CDR3 protein is CASSLDSAGRILYGYTF. CDR3 DNA sequence: TGCGCCAGCAGCTTGGATAGTGCTGGGAGAATTCTCTATGGCTACACCTTC. The full variable domain, in which reference TRBV5-1 and TRBJ1-2 provide the parts outside the CDR3, is KAGVTQTPRYLIKTRGQQVTLSCSPISGHRSVSWYQQTPGQGLQFLFEYFSETQRNKGNFPGRFSGRQFSNSRSEMNVSTLELGDSALYLCASSLDSAGRILYGYTFGSGTRLTVV.